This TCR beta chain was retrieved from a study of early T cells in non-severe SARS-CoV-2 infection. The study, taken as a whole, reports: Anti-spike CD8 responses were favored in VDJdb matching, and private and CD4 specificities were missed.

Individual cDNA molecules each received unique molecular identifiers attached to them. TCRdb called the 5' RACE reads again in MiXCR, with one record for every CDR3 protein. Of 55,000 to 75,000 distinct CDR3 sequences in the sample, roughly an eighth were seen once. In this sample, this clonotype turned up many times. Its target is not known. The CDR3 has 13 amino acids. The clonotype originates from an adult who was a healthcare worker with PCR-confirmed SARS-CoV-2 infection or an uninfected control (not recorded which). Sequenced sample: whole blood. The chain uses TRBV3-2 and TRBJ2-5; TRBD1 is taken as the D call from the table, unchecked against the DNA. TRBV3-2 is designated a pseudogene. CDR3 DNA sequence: TGTGCCAGCAGCCCGAGGGGGACGGAGACCCAGTACTTC. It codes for CASSPRGTETQYF.